The rows below give T cell receptor beta chains drawn from one sample of a study of blood T cell repertoires in COVID-19. Profiled with immunoSEQ multiplex PCR; TCRdb holds only in-frame clones, not every one. The sample contains fewer than 350,000 clones, about nine tenths of which appear only once. Sequencing was carried out using peripheral blood. These receptors originate from a woman in her twenties or thirties with COVID-19, enrolled during active disease. CDR3s include the opening cysteine and the closing phenylalanine or tryptophan. The order of the fields is clone size, D gene, V gene, J gene, CDR3 protein, CDR3 DNA. A D gene is named only where the DNA matches it firmly. Clone size is not always given. Where it is, it says once, few, many or a class for expanded clones.

clone_size: .; d_call: TRBD1; v_call: TRBV5-6; j_call: TRBJ1-5; cdr3_aa: CASSPGTGDNQPQHF; cdr3_nt: TGTGCCAGCAGCCCCGGGACAGGGGACAATCAGCCCCAGCATTTT
clone_size: .; d_call: .; v_call: TRBV7-9; j_call: TRBJ2-5; cdr3_aa: CASSSLPGETQYF; cdr3_nt: TGTGCCAGCAGCTCCCTGCCGGGGGAGACCCAGTACTTC
clone_size: .; d_call: .; v_call: TRBV3-1/TRBV3-2; j_call: TRBJ2-7; cdr3_aa: CASSHSGRLSYEQYF; cdr3_nt: TGTGCCAGCAGCCATTCCGGTCGGTTGTCCTACGAGCAGTACTTC
clone_size: .; d_call: TRBD1; v_call: TRBV28; j_call: TRBJ2-7; cdr3_aa: CASGTGAYEQYF; cdr3_nt: TGTGCCAGCGGGACAGGAGCCTACGAGCAGTACTTC
clone_size: .; d_call: TRBD2; v_call: TRBV5-1; j_call: TRBJ2-1; cdr3_aa: CASSLVAGGGGEQFF; cdr3_nt: TGCGCCAGCAGCTTGGTAGCGGGAGGAGGTGGTGAGCAGTTCTTC
clone_size: .; d_call: .; v_call: TRBV5-4; j_call: TRBJ2-5; cdr3_aa: CASSPPAGAKTQYF; cdr3_nt: TGTGCCAGCAGCCCCCCGGCCGGAGCGAAGACCCAGTACTTC
clone_size: .; d_call: .; v_call: TRBV5-1; j_call: TRBJ2-5; cdr3_aa: CASSAGQQETQYF; cdr3_nt: TGCGCCAGCAGCGCGGGACAGCAAGAGACCCAGTACTTC
clone_size: .; d_call: TRBD2; v_call: TRBV7-9; j_call: TRBJ2-3; cdr3_aa: CASGLAGAITDTQYF; cdr3_nt: TGTGCCAGCGGTCTAGCGGGAGCCATCACAGATACGCAGTATTTT
clone_size: .; d_call: .; v_call: TRBV6-5; j_call: TRBJ2-2; cdr3_aa: CASRTGQNTGELFF; cdr3_nt: TGTGCCAGCAGGACGGGACAGAACACCGGGGAGCTGTTTTTT
clone_size: .; d_call: .; v_call: TRBV18; j_call: TRBJ2-5; cdr3_aa: CASSLRDRETQYF; cdr3_nt: TGTGCCAGCTCTCTCAGAGACAGGGAGACCCAGTACTTC
clone_size: .; d_call: .; v_call: TRBV28; j_call: TRBJ1-4; cdr3_aa: CASSFYRNNEKLFF; cdr3_nt: TGTGCCAGCAGTTTTTACAGAAACAATGAAAAACTGTTTTTT
clone_size: .; d_call: .; v_call: TRBV28; j_call: TRBJ1-4; cdr3_aa: CASRPQINEKLFF; cdr3_nt: TGTGCCTCCAGACCACAGATAAATGAAAAACTGTTTTTT
clone_size: .; d_call: TRBD1; v_call: TRBV7-8; j_call: TRBJ1-1; cdr3_aa: CASREEDRMNTEAFF; cdr3_nt: TGTGCCAGCAGGGAGGAGGACAGGATGAACACTGAAGCTTTCTTT
clone_size: .; d_call: TRBD2; v_call: TRBV30; j_call: TRBJ2-5; cdr3_aa: CAWSVLAGEETQYF; cdr3_nt: TGTGCCTGGAGTGTACTAGCGGGAGAGGAGACCCAGTACTTC
clone_size: .; d_call: .; v_call: TRBV10-1; j_call: TRBJ1-1; cdr3_aa: CASSEARGRTEAFF; cdr3_nt: TGCGCCAGCAGTGAGGCCAGGGGAAGGACTGAAGCTTTCTTT
clone_size: .; d_call: TRBD1; v_call: TRBV5-1; j_call: TRBJ2-7; cdr3_aa: CASSRQGNHEQYF; cdr3_nt: TGCGCCAGCAGTCGACAGGGGAACCACGAGCAGTACTTC
clone_size: .; d_call: TRBD1; v_call: TRBV28; j_call: TRBJ1-4; cdr3_aa: CASSFGGTGIGKLFF; cdr3_nt: TGTGCCAGCAGTTTCGGCGGGACAGGTATCGGAAAACTGTTTTTT
clone_size: once; d_call: .; v_call: TRBV7-2; j_call: TRBJ1-1; cdr3_aa: CASSFNGQFEAFF; cdr3_nt: TGTGCCAGCAGCTTTAATGGACAGTTTGAAGCTTTCTTT
clone_size: .; d_call: TRBD2; v_call: TRBV5-4; j_call: TRBJ2-7; cdr3_aa: CASSLDQRETYEQYF; cdr3_nt: TGTGCCAGCAGCTTGGATCAGCGGGAGACCTACGAGCAGTACTTC
clone_size: .; d_call: .; v_call: TRBV29-1; j_call: TRBJ2-1; cdr3_aa: CSVDANSFNEQFF; cdr3_nt: TGCAGCGTTGACGCCAATAGTTTCAATGAGCAGTTCTTC
clone_size: .; d_call: TRBD1; v_call: TRBV28; j_call: TRBJ1-4; cdr3_aa: CASSSFHPDRDLDSNEKLFF; cdr3_nt: TGTGCCAGCAGCTCTTTCCACCCCGACAGGGACCTTGACAGTAATGAAAAACTGTTTTTT
clone_size: .; d_call: .; v_call: TRBV29-1; j_call: TRBJ2-3; cdr3_aa: CSVGPGGTDTQYF; cdr3_nt: TGCAGCGTGGGACCAGGGGGCACAGATACGCAGTATTTT
clone_size: .; d_call: .; v_call: TRBV6-5; j_call: TRBJ1-3; cdr3_aa: CASSYSHSGNTIYF; cdr3_nt: TGTGCCAGCAGTTACTCACACTCTGGAAACACCATATATTTT
clone_size: .; d_call: TRBD1; v_call: TRBV10-1; j_call: TRBJ2-5; cdr3_aa: CASSEPGQQRETQYF; cdr3_nt: TGCGCCAGCAGTGAGCCGGGACAGCAACGAGAGACCCAGTACTTC
clone_size: .; d_call: TRBD2; v_call: TRBV5-1; j_call: TRBJ2-7; cdr3_aa: CASSALGTSGRRGSEQYF; cdr3_nt: TGCGCCAGCAGCGCTCTCGGGACTAGCGGGAGAAGAGGGAGCGAGCAGTACTTC
clone_size: .; d_call: .; v_call: TRBV12-3/TRBV12-4; j_call: TRBJ1-1; cdr3_aa: CASSLQSGTEAFF; cdr3_nt: TGTGCCAGCAGTTTACAATCGGGGACTGAAGCTTTCTTT
clone_size: .; d_call: .; v_call: TRBV2; j_call: TRBJ1-5; cdr3_aa: CASSEGSVYQPQHF; cdr3_nt: TGTGCCAGCAGTGAAGGGAGTGTATACCAGCCCCAGCATTTT
clone_size: .; d_call: TRBD1; v_call: TRBV19; j_call: TRBJ2-4; cdr3_aa: CASSISGGRNIQYF; cdr3_nt: TGTGCCAGTAGTATATCAGGGGGCAGAAACATTCAGTACTTC
clone_size: once; d_call: .; v_call: TRBV5-1; j_call: TRBJ2-3; cdr3_aa: CASSLQTRDTQYF; cdr3_nt: TGCGCCAGCAGCCTCCAGACAAGAGATACGCAGTATTTT
clone_size: .; d_call: TRBD2; v_call: TRBV6-5; j_call: TRBJ2-3; cdr3_aa: CATRRLAGGPDTQYF; cdr3_nt: TGTGCCACCCGGCGACTAGCGGGAGGGCCGGATACGCAGTATTTT
clone_size: .; d_call: TRBD1; v_call: TRBV5-1; j_call: TRBJ2-5; cdr3_aa: CASSTTGQAIETQYF; cdr3_nt: TGCGCCAGCAGCACAACGGGACAGGCAATAGAGACCCAGTACTTC
clone_size: .; d_call: TRBD1; v_call: TRBV11-2; j_call: TRBJ2-1; cdr3_aa: CASSLDRGTYNEQFF; cdr3_nt: TGTGCCAGCAGCCTTGACAGGGGAACCTACAATGAGCAGTTCTTC
clone_size: once; d_call: TRBD2; v_call: TRBV30; j_call: TRBJ2-1; cdr3_aa: CAWRELAASYNEQFF; cdr3_nt: TGTGCCTGGAGAGAACTAGCGGCGTCCTACAATGAGCAGTTCTTC
clone_size: .; d_call: .; v_call: TRBV6-6; j_call: TRBJ2-7; cdr3_aa: CASSSQTSIEF; cdr3_nt: TGTGCCAGCAGTTCCCAGACTTCCATTGAATTC
clone_size: .; d_call: TRBD1; v_call: TRBV15; j_call: TRBJ2-1; cdr3_aa: CATSKVGTGGNNEQFF; cdr3_nt: TGTGCCACCAGCAAAGTTGGGACAGGGGGCAACAATGAGCAGTTCTTC
clone_size: .; d_call: .; v_call: TRBV7-6; j_call: TRBJ2-6; cdr3_aa: CASSLGRISSGANVLTF; cdr3_nt: TGTGCCAGCAGCTTAGGGCGGATAAGCTCTGGGGCCAACGTCCTGACTTTC
clone_size: .; d_call: TRBD2; v_call: TRBV5-1; j_call: TRBJ2-6; cdr3_aa: CASSGGAGANVLTF; cdr3_nt: TGCGCCAGCAGTGGGGGGGCTGGGGCCAACGTCCTGACTTTC
clone_size: .; d_call: .; v_call: TRBV4-3; j_call: TRBJ1-2; cdr3_aa: CASSQGTRNYYGYTF; cdr3_nt: TGCGCCAGCAGCCAAGGGACACGGAACTACTATGGCTACACCTTC
clone_size: .; d_call: .; v_call: TRBV7-3; j_call: TRBJ2-3; cdr3_aa: CASSLGRSGGLGTQYF; cdr3_nt: TGTGCCAGCAGCTTGGGGCGGAGTGGGGGACTGGGTACGCAGTATTTT